This TCR beta chain was documented in a study of T cells in Graves' hyperthyroidism and ophthalmopathy. Study outcomes and limitations: A model built on 13 V-J features separated ophthalmopathy from stable hyperthyroidism.

Uncontrolled infection, other autoimmune disease, pregnancy and lactation each barred patients from inclusion. Ten or more counts support this clonotype. Its antigen is as yet unknown. Trimming pared 5 bases from V and 0 bases from J, leaving 17 bases between. The CDR3 is 16 amino acids. The germline gives CDR1 LNHNV, CDR2 YYDKDF (reference sequence). TCR beta CDR3 regions were amplified from RNA transcripts. The HTBI primer set drove a first-round RT-PCR of the TCR CDR3. One entry per CDR3 protein, called by TCRdb with MiXCR from the multiplex PCR reads. The sample includes 300,000 to 400,000 distinct CDR3 sequences, over 11% of them seen just once.

The sequence was obtained from an older woman with Graves' hyperthyroidism. The sample comprised blood. This chain links TRBV15 with TRBJ2-7, with D perhaps assigned TRBD1 or TRBD2 (5 bases each). The CDR3 DNA reads as TGTGCCACCAGCGGCGGCAGGGCCAGCGGCTCCTACGAGCAGTACTTC. Translation gives CATSGGRASGSYEQYF.